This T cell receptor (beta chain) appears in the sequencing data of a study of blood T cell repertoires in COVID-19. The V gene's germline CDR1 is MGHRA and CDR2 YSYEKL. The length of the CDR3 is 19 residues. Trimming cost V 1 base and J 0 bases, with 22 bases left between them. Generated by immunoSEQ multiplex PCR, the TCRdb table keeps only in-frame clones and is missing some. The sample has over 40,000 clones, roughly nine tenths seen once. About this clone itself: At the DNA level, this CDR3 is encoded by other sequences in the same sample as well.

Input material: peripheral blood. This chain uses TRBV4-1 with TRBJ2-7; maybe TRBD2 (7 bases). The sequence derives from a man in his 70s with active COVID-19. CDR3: CASSQGGGRRRGRSYEQYF. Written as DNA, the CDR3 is TGCGCCAGCAGCCAAGGAGGGGGGAGACGGCGGGGGCGCTCCTACGAGCAGTACTTC.